Listed below are T cell receptor beta chains from one sample, sequenced in a study of T-cell memory formation after mild COVID-19. Via MiXCR, TCRdb re-called the 5' RACE reads, giving one row per CDR3 protein. Among tens of thousands of distinct CDR3 sequences listed, approximately 15% were seen once. Sequencing was carried out using PBMCs or a T cell subset sorted from them (not recorded which). The receptors here all came from a man between 18 and 35 years old who had mild COVID-19 (a few samples of this study predate the infection). Cell type and time point are not known. CDR3s leave out the opening cysteine and the closing phenylalanine or tryptophan. The size of a clone is reported for some rows only, either as once, few or many, or as a class for expanded clones.

J gene,clone size,V gene,CDR3 protein
TRBJ2-2,NA,TRBV6-5,ASSYSGTATGELF
TRBJ1-1,NA,TRBV29-1,SVEQNTEAF
TRBJ2-1,few,TRBV12-3/TRBV12-4,ASSLSGAYSNEQF
TRBJ2-7,many,TRBV7-9,ASSPRDRSYEQY
TRBJ2-6,NA,TRBV7-3,ASSGDHGDRVTGANVLT
TRBJ2-7,NA,TRBV27,ASKATSVSYEQY
TRBJ2-3,few,TRBV9,ASSVVGGRTDTQY
TRBJ2-1,NA,TRBV28,ASSFGQVAYNEQF
TRBJ2-1,many,TRBV4-3,ASSHAGTGYIYNEQF
TRBJ1-5,NA,TRBV6-6,ASIDRDIVSNQPQH